This entry concerns a single T cell receptor beta chain. The team made cDNA by running eight separate reactions for each sample. Each UMI harboured a 6-nucleotide sample barcode and was appended via template switching. Each of TCRalpha and TCRbeta cDNA went through two nested PCRs, lasting roughly 15 and 9 cycles. TCRdb reworked the 5' RACE reads into one entry per CDR3 protein, no DNA. The sample includes around 450,000 distinct CDR3 sequences. The data are from a study of monozygotic twins with inflammatory bowel disease. Per germline, CDR1 SGHTA and CDR2 FQGNSA. The CDR3 is made up of 14 amino acids.

The sample taken for sequencing was blood. This sequence was found in a human donor with ulcerative colitis or Crohn's disease, or a healthy co-twin of an affected twin (not recorded which). The V gene is TRBV7-2, the J gene TRBJ1-5; TCRdb returns TRBD1, unconfirmable since there is no DNA. The CDR3 reads CASSATGSNQPQHF.